This T cell receptor (beta chain) stems from a study of metastatic and nonmetastatic thyroid tumors. Study in general: Patients with malignant and benign thyroid disease provided blood and tumor or nodule tissue, whose repertoires were compared.

Patients underwent thyroid surgery, and none had received any treatment before it. About this clone: Its antigen is as yet unknown. Germline and junction disagree at one end, which may indicate a read error.

In the authors' workflow: The study built a papillary thyroid cancer distant-metastasis classifier from CDR3 differences across clinicopathological groups. Through MiXCR, TCRdb re-clonotyped the PCR reads. It is TCRdb's table, rather than the study itself, that gives the V and J calls and clone size. The table records 20,000 to 25,000 clones, around a fifth of them present only once. Study-wide results and limits: Versus benign nodules, malignant thyroid tumors reportedly had significantly higher TCR beta diversity, in blood and tumor.

CDR1 is SGHTA, CDR2 FQGNSA, per germline. The CDR3 runs 15 residues. The J gene is TRBJ2-6, the V gene TRBV7-2, with D possibly being TRBD1 (5 bases). The source of this sequence is a female donor with papillary thyroid cancer or a benign thyroid nodule (not recorded which). Some clones in this sample may be carry-over from other donors' samples. Sequencing was performed on tumor tissue. The CDR3 DNA reads TGTGCCAGCACACTACTAAGCTCTGGGGCCAACGCCCTGACTTTC. It translates to CASTLLSSGANALTF.